This TCR beta chain was captured by sequencing in a study of identical twins. On this clonotype itself: Antigen unknown.

A universal primer binding site was introduced by template switching. The final cDNA contained unique molecular identifiers. MiXCR was run by TCRdb on the 5' RACE reads, yielding one entry per CDR3 protein. The sample consists of 400,000 to 500,000 distinct CDR3 sequences, less than 20% of them appearing once. CDR3 size: 19 residues. The germline V gene encodes CDR1 LGHNA and CDR2 YNFKEQ. With V trimmed by 0 bases and J by 6 bases, 14 bases remained unmatched. Overall study findings and caveats: Analyses based on zero insertions could be partly confounded by invariant MAIT and iNKT cells.

The chain uses TRBV4-2 and TRBJ2-2; 9 positions match TRBD2. The source material was naive T cells sorted from blood. This receptor was obtained from a man aged 50 to 60 in good health. The CDR3 bases are TGTGCCAGCAGCCAAGATCAGTTGGGACTAGCTCTTCTGCCCGGGGAGCTGTTTTTT. Its protein is CASSQDQLGLALLPGELFF.